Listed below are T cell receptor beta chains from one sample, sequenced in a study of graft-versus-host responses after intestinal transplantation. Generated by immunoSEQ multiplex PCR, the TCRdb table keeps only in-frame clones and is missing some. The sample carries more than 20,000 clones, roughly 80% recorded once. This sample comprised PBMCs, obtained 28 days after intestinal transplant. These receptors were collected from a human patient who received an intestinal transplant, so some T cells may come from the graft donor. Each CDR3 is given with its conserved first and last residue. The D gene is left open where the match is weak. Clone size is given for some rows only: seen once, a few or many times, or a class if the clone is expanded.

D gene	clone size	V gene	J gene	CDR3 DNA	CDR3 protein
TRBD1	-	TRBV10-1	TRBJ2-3	TGCGCCAGTTTCCAAGACAGGGGGCACACAGATACGCAGTATTTT	CASFQDRGHTDTQYF
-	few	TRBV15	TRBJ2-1	TGTGCCACCAGCAGAGGGACGGCCAATGAGCAGTTCTTC	CATSRGTANEQFF
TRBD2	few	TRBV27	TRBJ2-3	TGTGCCAGCAGTTCACACCCGGGACTAGCCTTGAAAGATACGCAGTATTTT	CASSSHPGLALKDTQYF
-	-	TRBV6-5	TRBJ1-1	TGTGCCAGCAGACCGGGAGCGTACCGTGAAGCTTTCTTT	CASRPGAYREAFF
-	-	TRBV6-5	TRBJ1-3	TGTGCCAGCAGTTCCAGAGGGGTATTTACAGGAAACACCATATATTTT	CASSSRGVFTGNTIYF
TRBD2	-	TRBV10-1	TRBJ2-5	TGCGCCAGCAGTGAGTCGTCTAGCGGGGGGCTCCAAGAGACCCAGTACTTC	CASSESSSGGLQETQYF
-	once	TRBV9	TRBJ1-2	TGTGCCAGCAGCGCTCACAACAGGGACCTTCGGGGCTACACCTTC	CASSAHNRDLRGYTF
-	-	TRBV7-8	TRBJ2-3	TGTGCCAGCAGCTTAGCGTCAGGGCCAGATACGCAGTATTTT	CASSLASGPDTQYF
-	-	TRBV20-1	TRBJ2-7	TGCAGTGCTATAAATTCCTACGAGCAGTACTTC	CSAINSYEQYF
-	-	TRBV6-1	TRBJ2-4	TGTGCCAGCATAGGGCAGGGGTTAGCCAAAAACATTCAGTACTTC	CASIGQGLAKNIQYF
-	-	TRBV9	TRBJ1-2	TGCGCCAGCAGCGGACCCTCTAACTATGGCTACACCTTC	CASSGPSNYGYTF
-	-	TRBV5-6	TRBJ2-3	TGTGCCAGCAGCTTGGTGGGGAGTACAGATACGCAGTATTTT	CASSLVGSTDTQYF
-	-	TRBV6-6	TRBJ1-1	TGTGCCAGCAGTTGGACAGCCAACACTGAAGCTTTCTTT	CASSWTANTEAFF
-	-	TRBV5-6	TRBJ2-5	TGTGCCAGCAGCTCTCGAAAAAACAACAGGAGTCAAGAGACCCAGTACTTC	CASSSRKNNRSQETQYF
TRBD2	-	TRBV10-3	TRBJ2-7	TGTGCCGTAAGGACTAGCGGCTACGAGCAGTACTTC	CAVRTSGYEQYF
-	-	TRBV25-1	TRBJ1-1	TGTGCCAGCAATATGGGGAACACTGAAGCTTTCTTT	CASNMGNTEAFF
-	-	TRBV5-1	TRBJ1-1	TGCGCCAGCAGCTTGGAGGGGTCCAGCTTAAACACTGAAGCTTTCTTT	CASSLEGSSLNTEAFF
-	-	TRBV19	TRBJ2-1	TGTGCCAGTAGTATCCAACCCGCCCTTGAGGAGCAGTTCTTC	CASSIQPALEEQFF
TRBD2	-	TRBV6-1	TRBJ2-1	TGTGCCAGCAGTGAAGGGGTAGCGGGAGGAAACAATGAGCAGTTCTTC	CASSEGVAGGNNEQFF
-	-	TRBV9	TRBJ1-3	TGTGCCAGCAGCCCCCAAGGGGACAACTCTGGAAACACCATATATTTT	CASSPQGDNSGNTIYF
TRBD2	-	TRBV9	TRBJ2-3	TGTGCCAGCAGCGTAGAGCGAGCGGGGGCCCGTCCAGATACGCAGTATTTT	CASSVERAGARPDTQYF
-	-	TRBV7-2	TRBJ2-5	TGTGCCAGCAGCGAGTGGGGGGGCCATCAAGAGACCCAGTACTTC	CASSEWGGHQETQYF
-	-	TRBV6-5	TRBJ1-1	TGTGCCAGCAGTTACGAGGAGGCTGCTGAAGCTTTCTTT	CASSYEEAAEAFF
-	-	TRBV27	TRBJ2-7	TGTGCCAGCAGGCCAGGGGCCGGGGGGCCCTACGAGCAGTACTTC	CASRPGAGGPYEQYF
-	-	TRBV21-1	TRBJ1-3	TGTGCCAGCAGGGTTTTGCTACAACACGCACGAAACACCATATATTTT	CASRVLLQHARNTIYF
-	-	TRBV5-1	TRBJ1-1	TGCGCCAGCAGCTTGGGACAGGACTTCGAAGCTTTCTTT	CASSLGQDFEAFF
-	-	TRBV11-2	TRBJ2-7	TGTGCCAGCAGCCCTCTCGCTAATGCCTACGAGCAGTACTTC	CASSPLANAYEQYF
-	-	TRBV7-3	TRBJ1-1	TGTGCCAGCAGCTTAAACGGACGGACGGTTGACACTGAAGCTTTCTTT	CASSLNGRTVDTEAFF
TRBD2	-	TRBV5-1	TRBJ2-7	TGCGCCAGCAGCTTGGGACTAGCGGGAGCTTACGAGCAGTACTTC	CASSLGLAGAYEQYF
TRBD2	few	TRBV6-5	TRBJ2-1	TGTGCCAGCAGTTTGCTAGCGGGAGGACGACAGGAGCAGTTCTTC	CASSLLAGGRQEQFF
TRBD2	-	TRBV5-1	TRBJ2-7	TGCGCCAGCAGCTTCGGTATCACTAGCGGGACTAAGTACTTC	CASSFGITSGTKYF
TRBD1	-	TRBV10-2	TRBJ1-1	TGCGCCAGCAGCAACCAGGGGGCGCACACTGAAGCTTTCTTT	CASSNQGAHTEAFF
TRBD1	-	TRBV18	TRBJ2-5	TGTGCCAGCTCAAAAGACAGGGGAGAGACCCAGTACTTC	CASSKDRGETQYF
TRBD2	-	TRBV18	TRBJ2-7	TGTGCCAGCTCACCACTCGGACTAGCGGGAGTTGTCTACGAGCAGTACTTC	CASSPLGLAGVVYEQYF
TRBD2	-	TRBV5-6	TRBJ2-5	TGTGCCAGCAGCTCACGGACTAGTGGCGAGACCCAGTACTTC	CASSSRTSGETQYF
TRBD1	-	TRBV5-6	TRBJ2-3	TGTGCCAGCAGCTTGGTAGGGGGACAGGGGGCAGATACGCAGTATTTT	CASSLVGGQGADTQYF
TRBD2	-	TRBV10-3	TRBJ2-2	TGTGCCATCAGTGAGAGCGGGGGGAACACCGGGGAGCTGTTTTTT	CAISESGGNTGELFF
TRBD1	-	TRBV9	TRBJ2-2	TGTGCCAGCAGCGGACCGGGACAGGGCTCCGGGGAGCTGTTTTTT	CASSGPGQGSGELFF
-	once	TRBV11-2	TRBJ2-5	TGTGCCAGCAGTACAGAGGACAATTCAGAGACCCAGTACTTC	CASSTEDNSETQYF
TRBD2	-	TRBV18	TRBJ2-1	TGTGCCAGCTCACCTAGCGGGAGCTCCTACAATGAGCAGTTCTTC	CASSPSGSSYNEQFF
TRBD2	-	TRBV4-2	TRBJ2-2	TGTGCCAGCAGCCAAGCAGCGGGAGTTCTTATAGGGGAGCTGTTTTTT	CASSQAAGVLIGELFF
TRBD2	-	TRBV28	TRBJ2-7	TGTGCCAGCAGTCTCATAGCGGGCACCCTTCTGTGGGAGCAGTACTTC	CASSLIAGTLLWEQYF
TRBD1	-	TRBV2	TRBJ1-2	TGTGCCAGCAGTGCCGACAGGGCCCCGGTCTTC	CASSADRAPVF